What follows are 20 T cell receptor beta chains derived from one specimen sequenced in a study of Graves' ophthalmopathy and Graves' hyperthyroidism. RNA transcripts yielded amplified TCR beta CDR3 regions. Investigators did first-round RT-PCR with HTBI primers, then second-round multiplex PCR. In TCRdb, the multiplex PCR reads were re-called with MiXCR into one record per CDR3 protein. The profile shows about 240,000 distinct CDR3 sequences, approximately 42% of them singletons. The sequencing sample was made of peripheral blood. The receptor source for this set is an adult man with Graves' ophthalmopathy.

This clonotype turned up a few times. V and J are TRBV12-3 or TRBV12-4 and TRBJ1-2; tentative D call: TRBD1 (6 bases). The CDR3 is made up of 15 amino acids. The V gene lost 1 base and the J gene lost 0 bases, with 9 bases spanning the gap. The chain's CDR3 is CASSLEQGSNYGYTF. The CDR3 DNA reads TGTGCCAGCAGTTTAGAACAGGGATCTAACTATGGCTACACCTTC.

The chain is built from TRBV7-3 and TRBJ2-5; TRBD1 matches 7 bases. V dropped 5 bases and J dropped 5; count of bases not matched to a gene: 8. Germline-derived CDR1 and CDR2 are SGHTA and FQGTGA. This CDR3 spans 14 amino acids. The CDR3 protein is CASSPTGWRETQYF. The DNA for the CDR3 is TGTGCCAGCAGCCCGACAGGGTGGAGGGAGACCCAGTACTTC.

In its sample, this clonotype was seen a few times. The chain links TRBV29-1 to TRBJ2-2; possibly TRBD1 for D (6 bases). The CDR3 is 15 residues long. Germline CDR1 is SQVTM and CDR2 is ANQGSEA. The germline V and J ends were trimmed by 0 bases and 2 bases, with 10 bases remaining between them. CDR3 residues: CSVEESGHNTGELFF. The CDR3 DNA follows: TGCAGCGTTGAAGAGTCGGGACACAACACCGGGGAGCTGTTTTTT.

This clonotype was picked up a small number of times. This chain uses TRBV5-4 with TRBJ2-7; no clear D gene. Germline CDR1 reads SGHNT; CDR2 reads YYREEE (reference sequence). V gave up 1 base and J gave up 3 bases, with 11 bases separating them. The CDR3 has 14 residues. Here the CDR3 reads CASSLYGGFYEQYF. The CDR3 nucleotides are TGTGCCAGCAGCTTGTATGGCGGTTTCTACGAGCAGTACTTC.

The J gene is TRBJ1-5, the V gene TRBV2, with D hard to call. CDR1 is SNHLY and CDR2 is FYNNEI in the germline V gene. The germline V and J ends were trimmed by 6 bases and 0 bases, with 15 bases remaining between them. CDR3 size: 16 residues. CDR3 DNA: TGTGCCAGCAGGACGGACGGGTCGTATAGCAATCAGCCCCAGCATTTT. Translating gives CASRTDGSYSNQPQHF.

This clonotype was seen a single time. The chain links TRBV6-6 to TRBJ2-5, with D perhaps assigned TRBD1 or TRBD2 (6 bases each). The length of the CDR3 is 13 residues. The V gene lost 8 bases and the J gene lost 4 bases, with 14 bases spanning the gap. Germline lookup yields CDR1 MNHNY and CDR2 SVGAGI (reference sequence). CDR3 DNA: TGTGCCAGCCGGGGGCAGGGCGCAGAGACCCAGTACTTC. Amino acids: CASRGQGAETQYF.

The rearrangement uses TRBV7-3 and TRBJ2-7, with 10 bases aligning to TRBD2. V lost 2 bases to trimming and J lost 6 bases; unmatched junction nucleotides: 13. The germline V gene encodes CDR1 SGHTA and CDR2 FQGTGA. CDR3 length: 17 residues. CDR3 sequence: CASSLSGASGSGGEQYF. The CDR3 DNA reads TGTGCCAGCAGCTTATCCGGGGCTAGCGGGAGTGGTGGCGAGCAGTACTTC.

This clonotype has more than one count but fewer than ten. This chain's CDR3 is CASTRDGAYEQYF. CDR3 DNA sequence: TGTGCCAGCACCCGGGACGGGGCCTACGAGCAGTACTTC. The genes are TRBV7-2 and TRBJ2-7; D is perhaps TRBD1 or TRBD2 (5 bases each). CDR3 length equals 13 residues. CDR1 is SGHTA and CDR2 is FQGNSA in the germline V gene. Trimming removed 7 bases from V and 2 bases from J, with 12 bases in between.

Many counts were recorded for this clonotype. This chain links TRBV5-8 with TRBJ1-1; TRBD1 might be the D (6 bases). V lost 1 base and J lost 3, with 16 bases in between. The CDR3 is made up of 16 amino acids. Per germline, CDR1 SGHTS and CDR2 YDEGEE. CDR3 in amino acids: CASSLYGGSEHTEAFF. The CDR3, as DNA: TGTGCCAGCAGCTTGTACGGGGGCAGTGAGCACACTGAAGCTTTCTTT.

V and J are TRBV10-3 and TRBJ1-1, with D hard to call. Trimming shortened V by 3 bases and J by 1 base, and 9 bases separated the two germline ends. CDR1 is ENHRY, CDR2 SYGVKD, per germline. This CDR3 is 14 amino acids long. In DNA form, the CDR3 reads TGTGCCATCAGTGACGACACTTCGAACACTGAAGCTTTCTTT. Its translation: CAISDDTSNTEAFF.

The chain recombines TRBV12-3 or TRBV12-4 with TRBJ1-5, with 9 bases aligning to TRBD1. CDR3 length: 15 amino acids. V lost 5 bases and J lost 1; bases outside the gene matches: 3. CDR3 amino acids: CASSPGTGSNQPQHF. The CDR3 nucleotides read TGTGCCAGCAGTCCGGGGACAGGGAGCAATCAGCCCCAGCATTTT.

This clonotype was detected only a few times. This sequence joins TRBV24-1 and TRBJ2-5; D tentatively reads TRBD1 or TRBD2 (5 bases each). The CDR3 contains 13 residues. V lost 7 bases and J 3 bases, leaving 11 bases between the germline ends. Germline assignment: CDR1 KGHDR and CDR2 SFDVKD. The CDR3 is CATRGRTKETQYF. In DNA form, the CDR3 reads TGTGCCACCAGGGGACGGACCAAAGAGACCCAGTACTTC.

This clonotype came up a few times. This chain links TRBV7-9 with TRBJ1-1; 10 bases map to TRBD1. Germline loops: CDR1 SEHNR, CDR2 FQNEAQ (reference sequence). This CDR3 region has 15 residues. V was clipped by 3 bases and J by 1 base; unmatched bases: 2. CDR3 in DNA: TGTGCCAGCAGCTTCGACAGGGGGCGGAACACTGAAGCTTTCTTT. Amino acids: CASSFDRGRNTEAFF. Filled out from reference TRBV7-9 and TRBJ1-1, the complete variable domain reads DTGVSQNPRHKITKRGQNVTFRCDPISEHNRLYWYRQTLGQGPEFLTYFQNEAQLEKSRLLSDRFSAERPKGSFSTLEIQRTEQGDSAMYLCASSFDRGRNTEAFFGQGTRLTVV.

This clonotype has a count of ten or more. The chain has TRBV15 and TRBJ1-6, with D uncertain. This CDR3 contains 16 residues. V gave up 2 bases and J gave up 11 bases, with 19 bases separating them. Germline V gene sequence: CDR1 LNHNV, CDR2 YYDKDF (reference sequence). CDR3 coding DNA: TGTGCCACCAGCAGACATGACAAGTTCGCTGACCCACCCCTCCACTTT. Translation gives CATSRHDKFADPPLHF.

This clonotype was seen repeatedly, ten times or more. The V call is TRBV2, the J call TRBJ1-5; TRBD1 aligns across 8 bases. The germline V gene has CDR1 SNHLY and CDR2 FYNNEI. V was clipped by 5 bases and J by 2 bases; unmatched bases: 5. The CDR3 extends over 15 amino acids. CDR3 residues: CASSSGQEGNQPQHF. For the CDR3, the DNA is TGTGCCAGCAGTTCGGGACAGGAAGGCAATCAGCCCCAGCATTTT. Complete variable domain (other parts from reference TRBV2 and TRBJ1-5): EPEVTQTPSHQVTQMGQEVILRCVPISNHLYFYWYRQILGQKVEFLVSFYNNEISEKSEIFDDQFSVERPDGSNFTLKIRSTKLEDSAMYFCASSSGQEGNQPQHFGDGTRLSIL.

The sample holds one count of this clonotype. This chain links TRBV7-3 with TRBJ2-3, with 9 positions matching TRBD1. The germline gives CDR1 SGHTA, CDR2 FQGTGA. Losses at the gene ends were 5 bases for V and 4 bases for J; bases not matched to a gene: 4. The CDR3 consists of 14 residues. The CDR3 nucleotides are TGTGCCAGCAGCCTAGGACAGGGGCCAGATACGCAGTATTTT. Translation: CASSLGQGPDTQYF.

The chain carries TRBV29-1 and TRBJ1-2, with 11 bases fitting TRBD1. The CDR3 contains 11 residues. V was pared by 8 bases and J by 8 bases, with 4 bases of the junction left unmatched. CDR1 is SQVTM and CDR2 is ANQGSEA in the germline V gene. The CDR3 sequence: CSTGTGGGYTF. The CDR3 nucleotides are TGCAGCACTGGGACAGGGGGAGGCTACACCTTC. The full variable domain, in which reference TRBV29-1 and TRBJ1-2 provide the parts outside the CDR3, is SAVISQKPSRDICQRGTSLTIQCQVDSQVTMMFWYRQQPGQSLTLIATANQGSEATYESGFVIDKFPISRPNLTFSTLTVSNMSPEDSSIYLCSTGTGGGYTFGSGTRLTVV.

This clonotype showed up many times. This chain joins TRBV10-3 and TRBJ1-1, with unresolved D. Between the trimmed V and J ends, which lost 4 bases and 1 base, there was a span of 10 bases. Germline V gene sequence: CDR1 ENHRY, CDR2 SYGVKD. The CDR3 is made up of 14 amino acids. The chain's CDR3 is CAISVVPQNTEAFF. Here the CDR3 DNA reads TGTGCCATCAGTGTAGTCCCTCAGAACACTGAAGCTTTCTTT.

A few counts support this clonotype. The rearrangement uses TRBV12-3 or TRBV12-4 and TRBJ2-7; unclear D gene. Deletions cut 4 bases from V and 6 bases from J, with 10 bases between. This CDR3 spans 12 amino acids. The CDR3 here is CASSYFVGEQYF. The DNA of the CDR3 is TGTGCCAGCAGTTATTTCGTCGGCGAGCAGTACTTC.

This clonotype has more than one count but fewer than ten. This rearrangement joins TRBV29-1 to TRBJ1-5, with D maybe TRBD1 (5 bases). The CDR3 length is 14 residues. Trimming left V 4 bases short and J 2 bases short, with 12 bases between. CDR1 SQVTM and CDR2 ANQGSEA come from the germline V gene. This chain's CDR3 is CSVGGEGGNQPQHF. The CDR3 DNA reads TGCAGCGTTGGGGGGGAGGGCGGCAATCAGCCCCAGCATTTT.